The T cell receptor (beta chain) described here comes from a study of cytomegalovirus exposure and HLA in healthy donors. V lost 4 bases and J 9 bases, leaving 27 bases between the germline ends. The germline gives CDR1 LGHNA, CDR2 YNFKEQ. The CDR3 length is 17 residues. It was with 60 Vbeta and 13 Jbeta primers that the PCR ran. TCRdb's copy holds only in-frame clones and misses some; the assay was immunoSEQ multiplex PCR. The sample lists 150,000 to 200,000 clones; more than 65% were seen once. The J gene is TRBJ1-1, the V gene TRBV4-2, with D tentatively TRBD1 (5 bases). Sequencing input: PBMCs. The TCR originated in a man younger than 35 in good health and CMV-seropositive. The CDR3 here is CASSPIQPIRGGAQAFF. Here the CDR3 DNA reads TGTGCCAGCAGCCCCATCCAACCCATCCGGGGAGGGGCCCAAGCTTTCTTT.